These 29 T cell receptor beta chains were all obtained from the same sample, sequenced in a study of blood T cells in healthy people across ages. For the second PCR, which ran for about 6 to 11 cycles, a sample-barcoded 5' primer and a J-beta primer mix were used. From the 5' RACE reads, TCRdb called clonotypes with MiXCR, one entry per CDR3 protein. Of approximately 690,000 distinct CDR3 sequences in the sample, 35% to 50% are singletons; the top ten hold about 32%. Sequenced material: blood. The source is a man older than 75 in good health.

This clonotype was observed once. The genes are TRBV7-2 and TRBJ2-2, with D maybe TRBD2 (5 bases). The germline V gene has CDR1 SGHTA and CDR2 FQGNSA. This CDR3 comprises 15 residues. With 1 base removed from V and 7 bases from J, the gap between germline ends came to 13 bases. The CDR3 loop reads CASSLERGLGGELFF. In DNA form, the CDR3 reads TGTGCCAGCAGCTTAGAGCGCGGGCTGGGCGGGGAGCTGTTTTTT.

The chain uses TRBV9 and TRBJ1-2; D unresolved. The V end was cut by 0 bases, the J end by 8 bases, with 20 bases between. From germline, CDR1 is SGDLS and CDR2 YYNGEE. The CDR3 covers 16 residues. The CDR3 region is CASSVATWASSGGYTF. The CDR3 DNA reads TGTGCCAGCAGCGTAGCTACATGGGCGTCTTCCGGGGGCTACACCTTC. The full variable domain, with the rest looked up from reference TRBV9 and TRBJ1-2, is DSGVTQTPKHLITATGQRVTLRCSPRSGDLSVYWYQQSLDQGLQFLIQYYNGEERAKGNILERFSAQQFPDLHSELNLSSLELGDSALYFCASSVATWASSGGYTFGSGTRLTVV.

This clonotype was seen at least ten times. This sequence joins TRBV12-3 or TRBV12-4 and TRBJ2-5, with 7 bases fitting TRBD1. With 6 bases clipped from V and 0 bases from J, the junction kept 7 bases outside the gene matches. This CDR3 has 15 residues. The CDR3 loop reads CASRPQGQNQETQYF. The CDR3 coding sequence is TGTGCCAGCAGGCCTCAGGGACAGAACCAAGAGACCCAGTACTTC.

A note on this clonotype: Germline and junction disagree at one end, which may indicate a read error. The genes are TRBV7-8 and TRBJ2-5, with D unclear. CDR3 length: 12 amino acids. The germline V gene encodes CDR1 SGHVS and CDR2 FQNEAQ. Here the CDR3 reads CASSLVSETRYF. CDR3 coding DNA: TGTGCCAGCAGCTTAGTGTCGGAGACCCGGTACTTC.

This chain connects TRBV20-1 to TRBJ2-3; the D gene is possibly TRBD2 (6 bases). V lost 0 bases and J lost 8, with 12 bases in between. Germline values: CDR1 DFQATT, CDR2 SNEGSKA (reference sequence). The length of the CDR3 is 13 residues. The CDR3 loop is CSARDPTGVTQYF. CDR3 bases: TGCAGTGCTAGAGACCCGACGGGGGTTACGCAGTATTTT.

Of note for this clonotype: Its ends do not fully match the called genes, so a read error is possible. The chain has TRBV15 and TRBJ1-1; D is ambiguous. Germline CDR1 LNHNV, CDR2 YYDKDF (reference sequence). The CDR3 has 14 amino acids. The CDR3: CTTSRDTGNTEAFF. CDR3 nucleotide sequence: TGTACCACCAGCAGAGATACTGGGAACACTGAAGCTTTCTTT.

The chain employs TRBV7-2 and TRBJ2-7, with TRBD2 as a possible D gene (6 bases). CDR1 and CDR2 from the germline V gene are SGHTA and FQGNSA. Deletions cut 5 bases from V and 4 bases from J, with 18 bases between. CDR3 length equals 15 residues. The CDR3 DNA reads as TGTGCCAGCAGCAGCGCCAGGACTACCTCATACGAGCAGTACTTC. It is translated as CASSSARTTSYEQYF.

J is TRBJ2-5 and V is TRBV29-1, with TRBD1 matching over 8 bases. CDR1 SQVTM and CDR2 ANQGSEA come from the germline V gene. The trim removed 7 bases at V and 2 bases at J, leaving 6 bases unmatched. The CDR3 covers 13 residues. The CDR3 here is CSATGGLQETQYF. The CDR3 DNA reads TGCAGCGCAACAGGGGGGTTGCAAGAGACCCAGTACTTC.

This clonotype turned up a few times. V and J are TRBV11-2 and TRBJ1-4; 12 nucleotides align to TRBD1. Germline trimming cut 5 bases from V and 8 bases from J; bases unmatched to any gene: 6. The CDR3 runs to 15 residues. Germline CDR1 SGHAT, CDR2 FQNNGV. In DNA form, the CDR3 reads TGTGCCAGCAGCCCTTGGGACAGGGGGCACGAAAAACTGTTTTTT. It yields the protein CASSPWDRGHEKLFF.

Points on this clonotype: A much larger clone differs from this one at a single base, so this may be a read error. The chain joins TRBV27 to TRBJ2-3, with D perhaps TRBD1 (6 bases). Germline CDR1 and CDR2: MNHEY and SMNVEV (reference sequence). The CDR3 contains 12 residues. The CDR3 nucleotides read TGTGCCAGCAGTAGAAGGACAGATGCGCAGTATTTT. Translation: CASSRRTDAQYF.

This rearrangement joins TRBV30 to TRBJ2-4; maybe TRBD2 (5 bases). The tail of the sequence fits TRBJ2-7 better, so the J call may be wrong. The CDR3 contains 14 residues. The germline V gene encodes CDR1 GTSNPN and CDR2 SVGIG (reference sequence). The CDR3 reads CAWVKPGRTGEQYF. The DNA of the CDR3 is TGTGCCTGGGTTAAACCGGGAAGAACGGGCGAGCAGTACTTC.

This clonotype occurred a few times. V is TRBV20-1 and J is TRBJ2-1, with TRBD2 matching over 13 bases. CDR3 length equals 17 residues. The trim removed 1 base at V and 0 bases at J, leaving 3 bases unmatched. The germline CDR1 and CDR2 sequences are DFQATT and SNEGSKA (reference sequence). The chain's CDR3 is CSARVLAGGNSYNEQFF. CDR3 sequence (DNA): TGCAGTGCTAGAGTACTAGCGGGGGGGAACTCCTACAATGAGCAGTTCTTC.

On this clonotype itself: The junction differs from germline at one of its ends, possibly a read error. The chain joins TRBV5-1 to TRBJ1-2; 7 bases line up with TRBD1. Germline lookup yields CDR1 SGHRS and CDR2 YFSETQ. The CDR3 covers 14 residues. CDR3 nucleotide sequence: TGCGCCAGCAGCTCAGGAGGGACAGACTATGGCTGCACCTTC. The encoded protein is CASSSGGTDYGCTF.

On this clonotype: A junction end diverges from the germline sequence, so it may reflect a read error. CDR3 region: CAGRETGLRADTQYF. The CDR3 bases are TGTGCCGGCAGAGAAACAGGGTTGCGAGCAGATACGCAGTATTTT. The rearrangement links TRBV7-9 to TRBJ2-3; weak D call: TRBD1 (6 bases). Germline V gene data show CDR1 as SEHNR and CDR2 as FQNEAQ (reference sequence). CDR3 length: 15 amino acids.

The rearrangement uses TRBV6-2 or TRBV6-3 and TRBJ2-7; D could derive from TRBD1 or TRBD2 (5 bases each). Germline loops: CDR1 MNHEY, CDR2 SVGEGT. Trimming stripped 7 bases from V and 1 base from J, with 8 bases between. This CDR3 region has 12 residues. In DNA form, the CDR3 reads TGTGCCAGCAAGAGGGGTTCCTACGAGCAGTACTTC. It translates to CASKRGSYEQYF.

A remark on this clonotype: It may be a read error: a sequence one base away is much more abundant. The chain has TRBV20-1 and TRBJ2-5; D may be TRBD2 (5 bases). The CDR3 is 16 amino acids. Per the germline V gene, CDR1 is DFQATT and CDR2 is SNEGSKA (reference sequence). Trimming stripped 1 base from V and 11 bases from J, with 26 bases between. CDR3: CSARGSPSRGNNEQYF. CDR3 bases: TGCAGTGCTAGAGGGTCCCCTAGCCGGGGAAACAATGAGCAGTACTTC.

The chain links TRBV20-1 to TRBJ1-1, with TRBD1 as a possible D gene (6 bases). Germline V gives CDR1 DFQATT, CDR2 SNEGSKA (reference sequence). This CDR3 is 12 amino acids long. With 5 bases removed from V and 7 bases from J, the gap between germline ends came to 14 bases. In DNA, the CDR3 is TGCAGTGCTTCAATTACAGGGTTTGAAGCTTTCTTT. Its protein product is CSASITGFEAFF.

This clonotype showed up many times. CDR3 sequence reads: CSARDWGEKLFF. CDR3 bases: TGCAGTGCTAGAGATTGGGGGGAAAAACTGTTTTTT. The chain uses TRBV20-1 and TRBJ1-4; D perhaps matches TRBD1 (5 bases). CDR1 and CDR2 (germline): DFQATT, SNEGSKA (reference sequence). Trimming shortened V by 0 bases and J by 8 bases, and 7 bases separated the two germline ends. The CDR3 is 12 residues long.

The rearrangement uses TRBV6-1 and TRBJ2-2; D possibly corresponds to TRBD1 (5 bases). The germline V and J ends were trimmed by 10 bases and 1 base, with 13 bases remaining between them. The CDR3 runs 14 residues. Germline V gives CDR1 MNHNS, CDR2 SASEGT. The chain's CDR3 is CATRQILNTGELFF. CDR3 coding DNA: TGTGCCACGCGACAGATCCTGAACACCGGGGAGCTGTTTTTT.

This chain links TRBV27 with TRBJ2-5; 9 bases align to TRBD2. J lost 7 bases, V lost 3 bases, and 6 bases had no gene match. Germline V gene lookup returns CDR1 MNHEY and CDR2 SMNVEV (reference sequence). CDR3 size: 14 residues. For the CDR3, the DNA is TGTGCCAGCAGTTTGGGCGGGAGGGCTATGACCCAGTACTTC. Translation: CASSLGGRAMTQYF.

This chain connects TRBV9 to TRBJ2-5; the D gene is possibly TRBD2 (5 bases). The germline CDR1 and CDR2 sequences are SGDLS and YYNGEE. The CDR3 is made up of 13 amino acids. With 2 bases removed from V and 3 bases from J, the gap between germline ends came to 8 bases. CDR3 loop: CASSVHGKETQYF. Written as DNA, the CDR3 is TGTGCCAGCAGCGTCCACGGGAAAGAGACCCAGTACTTC.

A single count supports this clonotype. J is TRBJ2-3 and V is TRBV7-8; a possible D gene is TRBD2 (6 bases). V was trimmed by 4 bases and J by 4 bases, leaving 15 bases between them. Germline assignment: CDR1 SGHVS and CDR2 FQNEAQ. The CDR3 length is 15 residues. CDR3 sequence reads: CASSSPMGGPDTQYF. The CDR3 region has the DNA TGTGCCAGCAGCTCCCCCATGGGGGGTCCAGATACGCAGTATTTT.

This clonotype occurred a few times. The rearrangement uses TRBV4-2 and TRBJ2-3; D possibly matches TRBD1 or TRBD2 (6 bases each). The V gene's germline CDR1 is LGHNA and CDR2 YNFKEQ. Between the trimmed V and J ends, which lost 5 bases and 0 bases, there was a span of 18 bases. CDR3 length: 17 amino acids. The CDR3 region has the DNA TGTGCCAGCAGCAAGGGGGGCTCAGGGGAAAGCACAGATACGCAGTATTTT. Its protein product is CASSKGGSGESTDTQYF.

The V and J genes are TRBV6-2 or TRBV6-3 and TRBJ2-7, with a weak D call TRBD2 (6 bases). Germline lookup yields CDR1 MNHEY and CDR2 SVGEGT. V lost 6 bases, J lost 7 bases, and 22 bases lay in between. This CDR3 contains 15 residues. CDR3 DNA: TGTGCCAGCAGGGTTCCGGGGGTCCCGGGAAGGGAGCAGTACTTC. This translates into CASRVPGVPGREQYF.

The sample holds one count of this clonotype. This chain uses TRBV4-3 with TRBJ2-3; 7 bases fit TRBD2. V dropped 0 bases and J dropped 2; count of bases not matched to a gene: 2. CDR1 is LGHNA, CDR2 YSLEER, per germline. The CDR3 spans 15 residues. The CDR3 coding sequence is TGCGCCAGCAGCCAAGAACTAGCGCCCACAGATACGCAGTATTTT. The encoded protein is CASSQELAPTDTQYF.

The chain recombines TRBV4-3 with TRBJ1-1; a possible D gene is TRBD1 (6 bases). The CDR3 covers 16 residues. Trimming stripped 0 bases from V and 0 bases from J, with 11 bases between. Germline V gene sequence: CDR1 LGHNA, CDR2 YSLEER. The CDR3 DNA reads TGCGCCAGCAGCCAAGATGCGCGGGGGCTGAACACTGAAGCTTTCTTT. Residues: CASSQDARGLNTEAFF.

CDR3 protein: CSVQTSGRAADDEQFF. In DNA, the CDR3 is TGCAGCGTACAAACTAGCGGGAGGGCCGCGGACGATGAGCAGTTCTTC. The gene calls are TRBV29-1 and TRBJ2-1, with 13 bases fitting TRBD2. The V and J ends lost 6 bases and 8 bases, in that order; junction bases with no gene match: 13. Germline-derived CDR1 and CDR2 are SQVTM and ANQGSEA. The CDR3 consists of 16 residues.

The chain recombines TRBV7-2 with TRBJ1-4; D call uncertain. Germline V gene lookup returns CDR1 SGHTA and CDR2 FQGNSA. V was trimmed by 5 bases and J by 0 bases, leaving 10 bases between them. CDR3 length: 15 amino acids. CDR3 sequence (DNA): TGTGCCAGCAGCCGAGGAGCCGCAACTAATGAAAAACTGTTTTTT. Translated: CASSRGAATNEKLFF.

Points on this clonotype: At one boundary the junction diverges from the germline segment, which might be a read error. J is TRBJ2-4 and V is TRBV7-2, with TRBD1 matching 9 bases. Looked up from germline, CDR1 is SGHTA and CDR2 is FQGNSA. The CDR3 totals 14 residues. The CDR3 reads CACSRRDRENIQYF. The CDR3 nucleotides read TGTGCCTGCAGCCGTCGGGACAGGGAGAACATTCAGTACTTC.